Listed below are T cell receptor beta chains from one sample, sequenced in a study of Ad26.COV2.S vaccination and SARS-CoV-2 variants. Repertoires were generated with immunoSEQ multiplex PCR, while TCRdb's copy carries only in-frame clones and drops some. The sample lists over 110,000 clones, 70% to 90% occurring once. Sequenced material: peripheral blood, taken after recovery from COVID-19. The source is a human donor who had recovered from COVID-19. The CDR3 runs from the conserved cysteine through the conserved F or W. A D gene is named only where the DNA matches it firmly. Clone size is given for some rows only: seen once, a few or many times, or a class if the clone is expanded.

NA TRBJ1-2 NA TRBV27 CASGLTGPDGYTF TGTGCCAGCGGGTTAACAGGCCCCGATGGCTACACCTTC
TRBD2 TRBJ2-2 NA TRBV28 CASRGASGGDGELFF TGTGCCAGCAGAGGGGCTAGCGGGGGGGACGGGGAGCTGTTTTTT
NA TRBJ2-3 NA TRBV28 CASIRGGAGLTDTQYF TGTGCCAGCATTAGAGGGGGAGCGGGGCTCACAGATACGCAGTATTTT
TRBD1 TRBJ2-7 NA TRBV29-1 CSVWDSANEQYF TGCAGCGTTTGGGACAGTGCGAACGAGCAGTACTTC
NA TRBJ2-5 NA TRBV28 CASSSNRRGVWVQETQYF TGTGCCAGCAGCTCAAACAGGAGGGGGGTCTGGGTCCAAGAGACCCAGTACTTC
TRBD2 TRBJ2-5 NA TRBV27 CASSPDSYLAGTQETQYF TGTGCCAGCAGTCCAGACTCGTATCTAGCGGGTACTCAAGAGACCCAGTACTTC
TRBD1 TRBJ2-3 NA TRBV19 CAGYRGKGADTQYF TGTGCCGGTTACAGGGGTAAAGGCGCAGATACGCAGTATTTT
NA TRBJ2-7 NA TRBV10-2 CASSELRGGDEQYF TGCGCCAGCAGTGAGCTCAGGGGGGGTGACGAGCAGTACTTC
TRBD1 TRBJ1-5 few TRBV6-5 CASRRQGSNQPQHF TGTGCCAGCAGGCGACAGGGAAGCAATCAGCCCCAGCATTTT
TRBD2 TRBJ2-7 once TRBV9 CASSVGGTSGTYEQYF TGTGCCAGCAGCGTAGGCGGGACTAGCGGCACCTACGAGCAGTACTTC
NA TRBJ1-1 NA TRBV4-1 CASSQPSRGTEAFF TGCGCCAGCAGCCAACCCTCAAGGGGTACTGAAGCTTTCTTT
TRBD1 TRBJ2-1 NA TRBV7-6 CASSQTGGSYNEQFF TGTGCCAGCAGCCAAACAGGGGGGAGCTACAATGAGCAGTTCTTC
NA TRBJ1-2 NA TRBV28 CASSFGQSYGYTF TGTGCCAGCAGTTTCGGACAGTCCTATGGCTACACCTTC
NA TRBJ2-1 NA TRBV19 CASSMRQVSYNEQFF TGTGCCAGTAGTATGAGGCAGGTTTCCTACAATGAGCAGTTCTTC
NA TRBJ1-1 NA TRBV6-1 CASSEQGFRNTEAFF TGTGCCAGCAGTGAACAGGGGTTCAGGAACACTGAAGCTTTCTTT
NA TRBJ2-5 NA TRBV4-1 CASSPWTWPETQYF TGCGCCAGCAGCCCTTGGACGTGGCCGGAGACCCAGTACTTC
NA TRBJ2-5 NA TRBV7-8 CASSPLAGKYQETQYF TGTGCCAGCAGCCCCCTTGCCGGGAAATACCAAGAGACCCAGTACTTC
NA TRBJ2-5 once TRBV28 CASSLFTETQYF TGTGCCAGCAGTTTATTTACAGAGACCCAGTACTTC
NA TRBJ1-1 NA TRBV5-6 CASSRIAEAFF TGTGCCAGCAGTAGGATCGCTGAAGCTTTCTTT
TRBD2 TRBJ2-1 NA TRBV6-5 CASSYSTSGENEQFF TGTGCCAGCAGTTACTCGACGAGCGGGGAAAATGAGCAGTTCTTC
TRBD2 TRBJ2-1 NA TRBV3-1/TRBV3-2 CASSPLAGAYNEQFF TGTGCCAGCAGCCCTCTAGCGGGGGCCTACAATGAGCAGTTCTTC
NA TRBJ2-7 NA TRBV7-9 CASSFSSGTSAYEQYF TGTGCCAGCAGTTTCTCCTCCGGGACCTCAGCCTACGAGCAGTACTTC
TRBD1 TRBJ1-4 NA TRBV15 CATSDSEGASNEKLFF TGTGCCACCAGCGACTCGGAGGGGGCGTCTAATGAAAAACTGTTTTTT
NA TRBJ1-6 once TRBV27 CASSSGGSPLHF TGTGCCAGCAGTTCGGGCGGATCACCCCTCCACTTT
NA TRBJ2-7 NA TRBV6-5 CASSYSLYYEQYF TGTGCCAGCAGTTACTCGCTCTACTACGAGCAGTACTTC
TRBD1 TRBJ2-3 few TRBV18 CASSPPRGQGSDTQYF TGTGCCAGCTCACCACCGCGGGGACAGGGGTCAGATACGCAGTATTTT
NA TRBJ2-1 NA TRBV21-1 CASRAEQFF TGTGCCAGCAGGGCTGAGCAGTTCTTC
NA TRBJ2-7 NA TRBV4-3 CASSPYGESYEQYF TGCGCCAGCAGCCCCTATGGGGAGAGCTACGAGCAGTACTTC
TRBD1 TRBJ1-2 NA TRBV5-1 CASRSTGTDYGYTF TGCGCCAGCAGGAGTACCGGGACAGACTATGGCTACACCTTC
NA TRBJ2-1 NA TRBV28 CASSLLYNEQFF TGTGCCAGCAGCCTCCTGTACAATGAGCAGTTCTTC
NA TRBJ2-5 NA TRBV28 CASSTWVNGVQETQYF TGTGCCAGCAGCACGTGGGTGAACGGCGTCCAAGAGACCCAGTACTTC
NA TRBJ2-3 NA TRBV30 CAWSPHTDTQYF TGTGCCTGGAGTCCCCACACAGATACGCAGTATTTT
NA TRBJ2-1 NA TRBV9 CASSVPPENEQFF TGTGCCAGCAGCGTACCACCAGAGAATGAGCAGTTCTTC
TRBD2 TRBJ2-7 once TRBV7-2 CASSLGRGAAYEQYF TGTGCCAGCAGCTTAGGGCGGGGGGCCGCCTACGAGCAGTACTTC
TRBD1 TRBJ2-7 NA TRBV5-6 CASSTRTGLGEQYF TGTGCCAGCAGCACCCGGACAGGGCTAGGCGAGCAGTACTTC
NA TRBJ2-1 NA TRBV28 CASSFNNRVNEQFF TGTGCCAGCAGTTTCAATAACAGGGTTAATGAGCAGTTCTTC
TRBD1 TRBJ2-7 NA TRBV3-1/TRBV3-2 CASSQDGTGRPNSYEQYF TGTGCCAGCAGCCAAGATGGGACAGGCAGGCCGAACTCCTACGAGCAGTACTTC
NA TRBJ1-1 once TRBV5-5 CASSPGSIDTEAFF TGTGCCAGCAGCCCCGGGTCTATTGACACTGAAGCTTTCTTT
NA TRBJ2-7 NA TRBV5-1 CASRRQEPYEQYF TGCGCCAGCCGGAGACAGGAGCCCTACGAGCAGTACTTC
NA TRBJ2-5 NA TRBV11-2 CASSGVGTGLKLETQYF TGTGCCAGCAGCGGAGTGGGGACGGGCTTGAAACTAGAGACCCAGTACTTC
NA TRBJ1-5 NA TRBV19 CASRTGNQPQHF TGTGCCAGTAGGACGGGTAATCAGCCCCAGCATTTT
TRBD1 TRBJ2-6 NA TRBV11-2 CASSLDEAGGYSGANVLTF TGTGCCAGCAGCTTAGATGAGGCAGGGGGCTATTCTGGGGCCAACGTCCTGACTTTC
TRBD1 TRBJ2-1 NA TRBV2 CASKDRGSYNEQFF TGTGCCAGCAAAGACAGGGGTTCCTACAATGAGCAGTTCTTC
TRBD1 TRBJ1-2 once TRBV10-2 CASSVTGADGYTF TGCGCCAGCAGTGTGACAGGGGCGGATGGCTACACCTTC
NA TRBJ2-1 NA TRBV10-2 CASSEEDASEEDNEQFF TGCGCCAGCAGTGAGGAAGACGCGTCGGAGGAGGACAATGAGCAGTTCTTC